One sample yielded the 25 T cell receptor beta chains listed below, sequenced in a study of T-cell reconstitution after alpha-beta-depleted transplantation in children (dated by TCRdb to the mid-2010s). The library was generated by PCR. These reads were obtained on an Illumina HiSeq 2500. TCR libraries were prepared with molecular barcoding, using unique molecular identifiers to normalize TCRbeta repertoire quantification. TCRdb cleaned the public reads at Q25 with fastp, built clones with MiXCR and kept in-frame beta chains. Rows with a matching CDR3 protein are joined into one entry that keeps the most common DNA and genes. The sample data list 500,000 to 750,000 distinct CDR3 sequences, and roughly 13% of these were observed just once. The ten largest clones capture 2.2% of the sample. In light of the paper, this sample's treatment or condition label describes: allogeneic hematopoietic cell transplantation with graft depleted of TCRalphabeta T cells and CD19 B cells.

The sequenced sample was PBMCs, mostly from graft donor cells, obtained 360 days after TCRalphabeta/CD19-depleted stem cell transplant. The origin of the receptors is a male patient younger than 18 who had a stem cell transplant for acute myeloid leukemia, so the T cells may come from the graft donor.

This clonotype was seen at least ten times. V and J are TRBV7-8 and TRBJ2-1, with 13 bases identical to TRBD2. This CDR3 has 17 amino acids. With V trimmed by 0 bases and J by 6 bases, 5 bases remained unmatched. Germline CDR1 SGHVS, CDR2 FQNEAQ. Here the CDR3 DNA reads TGTGCCAGCAGCTTAGCGCTATGGACTAGCGGGAGCAATGAGCAGTTCTTC. It specifies CASSLALWTSGSNEQFF.

This clonotype was recorded a few times. The chain employs TRBV6-2 or TRBV6-3 and TRBJ2-1, with TRBD2 identical over 9 bases. This CDR3 comprises 17 residues. Germline trimming cut 6 bases from V and 7 bases from J; bases unmatched to any gene: 16. Germline loops: CDR1 MNHEY, CDR2 SVGEGT. The CDR3 coding sequence is TGTGCCAGCAGCGAAATCCTCCTAGCGGGAACAGGAAATGAGCAGTTCTTC. As protein: CASSEILLAGTGNEQFF.

The chain is built from TRBV20-1 and TRBJ2-5, with TRBD2 matching 10 bases. J gave up 1 base and V 3 bases, and 5 bases lay outside the gene matches. The germline CDR1 and CDR2 sequences are DFQATT and SNEGSKA (reference sequence). This CDR3 has 15 residues. In DNA form, the CDR3 reads TGCAGTGCTAGGGATAGCGGGAGGACCCAAGAGACCCAGTACTTC. The encoded protein is CSARDSGRTQETQYF.

This clonotype was seen only a few times. The chain joins TRBV7-9 to TRBJ1-4; TRBD1 is a possible D gene (5 bases). Germline V gene sequence: CDR1 SEHNR, CDR2 FQNEAQ (reference sequence). This CDR3 has 13 residues. Trimming removed 5 bases at V and 4 bases at J, with 8 bases between. CDR3 sequence (DNA): TGTGCCAGCAGCCGTGGGGGTAATGAAAAACTGTTTTTT. This codes for CASSRGGNEKLFF.

In its sample, this clonotype was seen a few times. The V and J genes are TRBV12-3 or TRBV12-4 and TRBJ1-1; 7 bases are a match to TRBD1. The CDR3 length is 15 residues. V shed 0 bases, J shed 8 bases, and the junction held 9 bases outside the gene matches. The CDR3 bases are TGTGCCAGCAGTTTAGCGCTGGGACAGCCCCAAGAAGCTTTCTTT. This codes for CASSLALGQPQEAFF.

This clonotype was counted only a few times. The chain carries TRBV20-1 and TRBJ2-1; TRBD2 matches 7 bases. V lost 0 bases and J lost 0; bases outside the gene matches: 8. Germline V gene data show CDR1 as DFQATT and CDR2 as SNEGSKA (reference sequence). CDR3 length: 17 residues. CDR3 sequence: CSARDISKRDSYNEQFF. CDR3 nucleotide sequence: TGCAGTGCTAGAGACATCTCTAAGCGGGACTCCTACAATGAGCAGTTCTTC.

The chain uses TRBV7-3 and TRBJ2-1, with 8 bases identical to TRBD2. The V gene end was trimmed by 5 bases and the J gene end by 4 bases; junction bases not matched to a gene: 10. The CDR3 is 16 amino acids. CDR1 is SGHTA, CDR2 FQGTGA, per germline. Written as DNA, the CDR3 is TGTGCCAGCAGCCCACGAGCGGGAGTAGGGTACAATGAGCAGTTCTTC. Its translation is CASSPRAGVGYNEQFF.

The rearrangement links TRBV7-6 to TRBJ2-5, with a possible D match to TRBD2 (6 bases). From germline, CDR1 is SGHVS and CDR2 FNYEAQ. The CDR3 runs to 16 residues. With 5 bases removed from V and 5 bases from J, the gap between germline ends came to 21 bases. DNA for the CDR3: TGTGCCAGCAGCCCTCGAACTAGCCTCCGGAGGGAGACCCAGTACTTC. Amino acid sequence: CASSPRTSLRRETQYF.

The J gene is TRBJ2-1, the V gene TRBV24-1; 7 positions match TRBD2. V lost 4 bases, J lost 6 bases, and 11 bases stayed unmatched. Germline V gene lookup returns CDR1 KGHDR and CDR2 SFDVKD. The CDR3 spans 16 residues. The CDR3 sequence: CATSDRLAIKPNEQFF. CDR3 nucleotide sequence: TGTGCCACCAGTGACCGACTAGCTATTAAACCCAATGAGCAGTTCTTC.

This clonotype has just a few counts. The chain uses TRBV6-4 and TRBJ2-3; D is possibly TRBD1 (7 bases). Between the trimmed V and J ends, which lost 3 bases and 3 bases, there was a span of 13 bases. CDR1 and CDR2 (germline): MRHNA, SNTAGT. The CDR3 covers 15 residues. The CDR3 loop is CASSESRGRTDTQYF. The CDR3 region has the DNA TGTGCCAGCAGTGAGTCCAGGGGGAGGACAGATACGCAGTATTTT.

The chain combines TRBV5-1 with TRBJ2-5; D is uncertain. The germline V and J ends were trimmed by 4 bases and 5 bases, with 18 bases remaining between them. The CDR3 has 15 residues. CDR1 is SGHRS, CDR2 YFSETQ, per germline. The CDR3 loop is CASSPQPLSFETQYF. The CDR3 DNA follows: TGCGCCAGCAGCCCCCAGCCCCTGAGTTTCGAGACCCAGTACTTC.

The J gene is TRBJ2-3, the V gene TRBV7-2; D uncertain. Trimming took 0 bases from V and 1 from J, leaving 11 bases between them. This CDR3 region has 16 residues. Germline values: CDR1 SGHTA, CDR2 FQGNSA. CDR3 sequence: CASSLAKLPRTDTQYF. The CDR3 nucleotides read TGTGCCAGCAGCTTAGCGAAGTTACCCCGCACAGATACGCAGTATTTT. Drawing the rest from reference TRBV7-2 and TRBJ2-3, the complete variable domain is GAGVSQSPSNKVTEKGKDVELRCDPISGHTALYWYRQSLGQGLEFLIYFQGNSAPDKSGLPSDRFSAERTGGSVSTLTIQRTQQEDSAVYLCASSLAKLPRTDTQYFGPGTRLTVL.

The table lists this clonotype with a few counts. This chain uses TRBV12-3 or TRBV12-4 with TRBJ1-2, with D hard to call. The V end lost 8 bases, the J end lost 8 bases, and 12 bases lay between the germline ends. The CDR3 covers 11 residues. CDR3 loop: CASLRLGGYTF. The CDR3 DNA is TGTGCCAGCCTCAGGCTCGGGGGCTACACCTTC.

In this sample, this clonotype turned up many times. A read error may produce the germline difference seen at one junction end. The V gene is TRBV4-2, the J gene TRBJ2-7; TRBD1 matches at 9 bases. Germline V gene sequence: CDR1 LGHNA, CDR2 YNFKEQ. This CDR3 is built from 15 residues. CDR3 residues: CASSEDPGTGYEQYF. Written as DNA, the CDR3 is TGTGCCAGCAGCGAAGACCCCGGGACAGGGTACGAGCAGTACTTC.

V and J are TRBV20-1 and TRBJ2-7; 9 nucleotides align to TRBD2. The CDR3 contains 14 residues. Unmatched junction bases numbered 9, after V lost 4 bases and J lost 5 bases. CDR1 DFQATT and CDR2 SNEGSKA come from the germline V gene (reference sequence). CDR3 protein: CSAISGRPRDEQYF. CDR3 DNA: TGCAGTGCTATAAGCGGGAGGCCACGTGACGAGCAGTACTTC.

Points on this clonotype: An end of the junction differs from the germline gene, which may be a read error. This chain connects TRBV11-2 to TRBJ2-7; the D is unclear. Germline V lookup: CDR1 SGHAT, CDR2 FQNNGV. There are 8 residues in the CDR3. The CDR3 sequence: CASSRATF. In DNA form, the CDR3 reads TGTGCCAGCAGCCGAGCAACCTTC.

J is TRBJ2-5 and V is TRBV12-3 or TRBV12-4; perhaps TRBD2 as D (6 bases). Deletions cut 6 bases from V and 5 bases from J, with 19 bases between. This CDR3 is 15 amino acids long. The CDR3 sequence: CASSPERGGGETQYF. The CDR3 bases are TGTGCCAGCAGCCCCGAAAGGGGCGGAGGGGAGACCCAGTACTTC.

This clonotype was found a few times. This chain joins TRBV4-3 and TRBJ2-1; D gene unclear. Germline CDR1 and CDR2: LGHNA and YSLEER. This CDR3 is built from 15 residues. Trimming stripped 4 bases from V and 0 bases from J, with 10 bases between. The CDR3 sequence is CASSRRASSYNEQFF. In DNA, the CDR3 is TGCGCCAGCAGCCGACGGGCTAGCTCCTACAATGAGCAGTTCTTC.

J is TRBJ2-7 and V is TRBV6-2 or TRBV6-3; D perhaps matches TRBD2 (5 bases). The V and J ends lost 7 bases and 5 bases respectively, with 18 bases between them. Germline assignment: CDR1 MNHEY and CDR2 SVGEGT. This CDR3 spans 14 amino acids. CDR3 DNA: TGTGCCAGCAATCCCGCGAGAGGGTGGAACGAGCAGTACTTC. Its protein is CASNPARGWNEQYF.

There are a few counts of this clonotype. The V gene is TRBV7-9, the J gene TRBJ2-7; D is uncertain. CDR1 is SEHNR, CDR2 FQNEAQ, per germline (reference sequence). The CDR3 runs 17 residues. V was clipped by 2 bases and J by 0 bases, with 17 bases between them. This chain's CDR3 is CASSLLSGLLTSYEQYF. The CDR3 region has the DNA TGTGCCAGCAGCTTATTATCTGGCCTCCTCACCTCCTACGAGCAGTACTTC.

This clonotype was seen only a few times. V gene TRBV6-1 combines with J gene TRBJ2-3, with 7 bases matching TRBD1. This CDR3 has 15 residues. CDR1 and CDR2 (germline): MNHNS, SASEGT. The ends lost 8 bases at V and 1 base at J; junction bases unmatched: 9. This CDR3 is CASGIGGWGTDTQYF. The CDR3 coding sequence is TGTGCCAGCGGGATAGGGGGCTGGGGCACAGATACGCAGTATTTT.

The table lists this clonotype with many counts. V and J are TRBV20-1 and TRBJ2-3, with 10 bases lining up with TRBD2. The CDR3 is 15 amino acids. V was pared by 2 bases and J by 1 base, with 3 bases of the junction left unmatched. Germline values: CDR1 DFQATT, CDR2 SNEGSKA (reference sequence). CDR3 nucleotides: TGCAGTGCTAGAAGGACTAGCGGACGCACAGATACGCAGTATTTT. Its protein is CSARRTSGRTDTQYF.

Many counts were recorded for this clonotype. The chain couples TRBV10-3 to TRBJ2-5; weak D call: TRBD1 (6 bases). The CDR3 consists of 13 residues. The germline V gene has CDR1 ENHRY and CDR2 SYGVKD. V shed 4 bases and J shed 0 bases, with 6 bases lying between them. The CDR3 is CAISGTDQETQYF. The CDR3 DNA sequence: TGTGCCATCAGTGGGACAGACCAAGAGACCCAGTACTTC.

The V call is TRBV25-1, the J call TRBJ2-5, with 7 positions matching TRBD1. The CDR3 spans 12 residues. The germline CDR1 and CDR2 sequences are MGHDK and SYGVNS. V was clipped by 7 bases and J by 2 bases; unmatched bases: 1. DNA for the CDR3: TGTGCCAGCACGACAGGGCAAGAGACCCAGTACTTC. As protein: CASTTGQETQYF.

This clonotype was detected a few times. The genes are TRBV28 and TRBJ1-2; D is unclear. V gave up 5 bases and J gave up 3 bases, with 13 bases separating them. CDR1 MDHEN and CDR2 SYDVKM come from the germline V gene. The CDR3 is 14 residues long. CDR3 protein: CASSPQVEDYGYTF. In DNA, the CDR3 is TGTGCCAGCAGTCCCCAGGTCGAAGACTATGGCTACACCTTC.